This entry lists 22 T cell receptor beta chains sequenced from one sample in a study of human T cells and chemical hapten exposure. Time point defined: healthy volunteer bleed at 2 weeks. Total RNA extraction was carried out from unfractionated whole blood. TCRdb re-derived calls from the RACE reads in MiXCR, one entry per CDR3 protein. The sample records about 46,000 distinct CDR3 sequences, around 4.5% being singletons. Sequencing was carried out using whole blood. Receptor source: a female donor in good health. Some clones in this sample may be carry-over from other donors' samples.

This clonotype showed up many times. The chain links TRBV6-2 or TRBV6-3 to TRBJ1-5, with a weak D call TRBD1 (6 bases). CDR1 MNHEY and CDR2 SVGEGT come from the germline V gene. V lost 7 bases and J 9 bases, leaving 16 bases between the germline ends. This CDR3 comprises 13 residues. The CDR3 DNA reads as TGTGCCAGCAAGGTTGGGGGCCAGGGGCCCCAGCATTTT. Translated, it gives CASKVGGQGPQHF.

This clonotype has more than one count but fewer than ten. The V gene is TRBV7-9, the J gene TRBJ2-1, with 14 bases fitting TRBD2. Germline CDR1 reads SEHNR; CDR2 reads FQNEAQ (reference sequence). V lost 5 bases to trimming and J lost 2 bases; unmatched junction nucleotides: 2. The CDR3 runs 16 residues. CDR3 in amino acids: CASSEGLAGAYNEQFF. The CDR3 DNA reads TGTGCCAGCAGCGAGGGACTAGCGGGGGCCTACAATGAGCAGTTCTTC.

This clonotype has at least ten counts. The chain is built from TRBV5-1 and TRBJ1-1; D is possibly TRBD1 (5 bases). V was clipped by 0 bases and J by 3 bases, with 18 bases between them. CDR1 and CDR2 from the germline V gene are SGHRS and YFSETQ. The CDR3 sequence is 17 residues long. DNA for the CDR3: TGCGCCAGCAGCTTGGGACAGACCACATGGGTCGACACTGAAGCTTTCTTT. It yields the protein CASSLGQTTWVDTEAFF. The variable domain in full, completed from reference TRBV5-1 and TRBJ1-1, reads KAGVTQTPRYLIKTRGQQVTLSCSPISGHRSVSWYQQTPGQGLQFLFEYFSETQRNKGNFPGRFSGRQFSNSRSEMNVSTLELGDSALYLCASSLGQTTWVDTEAFFGQGTRLTVV.

This clonotype was picked up many times. The junction shows a germline mismatch at one end, possibly a read error. The chain employs TRBV29-1 and TRBJ2-1; tentatively, D is TRBD1 or TRBD2 (5 bases each). Germline V lookup: CDR1 SQVTM, CDR2 ANQGSEA. The CDR3 loop spans 15 amino acids. CDR3 DNA sequence: TGCAGCGTCGAAGGGACGGACGAATCCTACAATGAGCAGTTCTTC. It codes for CSVEGTDESYNEQFF.

This chain links TRBV5-4 with TRBJ2-2; D is unresolved. The V gene lost 0 bases and the J gene lost 0 bases, with 6 bases spanning the gap. CDR3 length: 15 residues. Germline-derived CDR1 and CDR2 are SGHNT and YYREEE (reference sequence). DNA for the CDR3: TGTGCCAGCAGCTTGGGAAACTCGAACACCGGGGAGCTGTTTTTT. This sequence encodes CASSLGNSNTGELFF.

Ten or more counts support this clonotype. The V and J genes are TRBV6-5 and TRBJ2-5, with 9 nucleotides matching TRBD2. CDR1 MNHEY and CDR2 SVGAGI come from the germline V gene. This CDR3 spans 17 amino acids. J was trimmed by 3 bases and V by 5 bases; bases with no gene match: 13. CDR3 sequence reads: CASSTRSIAGEEETQYF. The CDR3 DNA reads as TGTGCCAGCAGTACCAGATCGATAGCGGGGGAAGAAGAGACCCAGTACTTC.

This clonotype appeared many times. J is TRBJ2-3 and V is TRBV6-1, with TRBD1 as a possible D gene (6 bases). CDR1 is MNHNS, CDR2 SASEGT, per germline. The CDR3 is made up of 12 amino acids. Trimming cost V 11 bases and J 0 bases, with 9 bases left between them. The CDR3 loop is CAGGSSTDTQYF. The CDR3 DNA reads as TGTGCCGGGGGCAGCAGCACAGATACGCAGTATTTT.

Concerning this clonotype: A single base separates this from a much larger clone, so it may be a read error. J is TRBJ1-1 and V is TRBV7-9; D remains unclear. Trimming removed 2 bases from V and 1 base from J, with 8 bases in between. The CDR3 has 14 residues. The germline V gene has CDR1 SEHNR and CDR2 FQNEAQ (reference sequence). CDR3 region: CASSLNRRNTEAFF. CDR3 coding DNA: TGTGCCAGCAGCTTAAACCGCAGGAACACTGAAGCTTTCTTT. Looking up the rest from reference TRBV7-9 and TRBJ1-1 gives the full variable domain: DTGVSQNPRHKITKRGQNVTFRCDPISEHNRLYWYRQTLGQGPEFLTYFQNEAQLEKSRLLSDRFSAERPKGSFSTLEIQRTEQGDSAMYLCASSLNRRNTEAFFGQGTRLTVV.

This clonotype was recorded many times. The rearrangement uses TRBV6-1 and TRBJ1-1; 8 bases map to TRBD1. The J segment lost 11 bases and the V segment lost 6 bases, leaving 11 bases of the junction unmatched. Germline V lookup: CDR1 MNHNS, CDR2 SASEGT. The CDR3 has 13 amino acids. The CDR3 DNA is TGTGCCAGCAGCGCAAGTTCCAGGGGGCTTGCTTTCTTT. Its protein product is CASSASSRGLAFF.

This clonotype was observed a few times. This chain connects TRBV7-2 to TRBJ2-2; 11 bases fit TRBD2. CDR3 size: 18 residues. V shed 7 bases and J 0 bases; nucleotides not matched to a gene: 10. Per germline, CDR1 SGHTA and CDR2 FQGNSA. CDR3 DNA: TGTGCCAGCAACCCCCGGGGACTAGCGGTGGCGAACACCGGGGAGCTGTTTTTT. This sequence encodes CASNPRGLAVANTGELFF.

This clonotype was seen many times. The genes are TRBV5-6 and TRBJ2-7; 8 nucleotides match TRBD1. V was pared by 4 bases and J by 5 bases, with 5 bases of the junction left unmatched. Looked up from germline, CDR1 is SGHDT and CDR2 is YYEEEE. There are 13 residues in the CDR3. CDR3 amino acids: CASSTPTGDEQYF. The DNA of the CDR3 is TGTGCCAGCAGCACCCCGACAGGGGACGAGCAGTACTTC.

Points on this clonotype: This may arise from a read error, as a much more abundant clone is one base away. CDR3 amino acids: CSARDYIAGGAETQCF. The CDR3 DNA follows: TGCAGTGCTAGAGATTATATAGCGGGGGGCGCGGAGACCCAGTGCTTC. The V call is TRBV20-1, the J call TRBJ2-5; 10 nucleotides line up with TRBD2. The CDR3 has 16 amino acids. Germline values: CDR1 DFQATT, CDR2 SNEGSKA (reference sequence).

This clonotype showed up many times. The genes are TRBV6-2 or TRBV6-3 and TRBJ1-1; D is possibly TRBD1 (5 bases). V was shortened by 5 bases and J by 5 bases, with 12 bases between the two germline ends. This CDR3 is 13 amino acids long. Per germline, CDR1 MNHEY and CDR2 SVGEGT. The chain's CDR3 is CASSTGTGTEAFF. Written as DNA, the CDR3 is TGTGCCAGCAGTACGGGGACGGGGACTGAAGCTTTCTTT.

At least ten counts were recorded for this clonotype. The gene calls are TRBV29-1 and TRBJ2-2; TRBD1 matches 9 bases. CDR1 and CDR2 (germline): SQVTM, ANQGSEA. CDR3 length: 15 amino acids. The V segment lost 5 bases and the J segment 4 bases; nucleotides outside the gene matches: 8. Written as DNA, the CDR3 is TGCAGCGTTCGTGGGGGACAGGGACCCACCGGGGAGCTGTTTTTT. Its translation: CSVRGGQGPTGELFF.

This clonotype was seen ten or more times. The rearrangement uses TRBV20-1 and TRBJ1-2; a weak D match, TRBD1 (6 bases). Germline V gene data show CDR1 as DFQATT and CDR2 as SNEGSKA (reference sequence). CDR3 length: 12 amino acids. The germline V and J ends were trimmed by 2 bases and 4 bases, with 8 bases remaining between them. This CDR3 reads CSARQDSYGYTF. In DNA, the CDR3 is TGCAGTGCTAGACAGGACAGCTATGGCTACACCTTC.

This clonotype was detected many times. This chain links TRBV4-2 with TRBJ2-7; D not certain. Germline CDR1 and CDR2: LGHNA and YNFKEQ. The ends were cut back, 4 bases at V and 2 bases at J, with 12 bases in the middle. The CDR3 has 14 amino acids. CDR3 protein: CASSLSIGPYEQYF. The CDR3 nucleotides are TGTGCCAGCAGCCTGAGCATCGGACCCTACGAGCAGTACTTC.

The rearrangement joins TRBV12-3 or TRBV12-4 to TRBJ2-2; D unclear. This CDR3 is built from 14 residues. Trimming pared 1 base from V and 1 base from J, leaving 4 bases between. DNA of the CDR3: TGTGCCAGCAGTTTAGTAGGGAACACCGGGGAGCTGTTTTTT. Protein sequence: CASSLVGNTGELFF.

This clonotype was picked up many times. Its ends do not fully match the called genes, so a read error is possible. The rearrangement links TRBV7-2 to TRBJ1-2, with a possible D match to TRBD1 (5 bases). From germline, CDR1 is SGHTA and CDR2 FQGNSA. The CDR3 has 10 amino acids. CDR3 sequence (DNA): TGTGCCAGCAGCTTTCGGGACGCCTTCTTC. This encodes CASSFRDAFF. Supplemented by reference TRBV7-2 and TRBJ1-2, the full variable domain reads GAGVSQSPSNKVTEKGKDVELRCDPISGHTALYWYRQSLGQGLEFLIYFQGNSAPDKSGLPSDRFSAERTGGSVSTLTIQRTQQEDSAVYLCASSFRDAFFGSGTRLTVV.

This clonotype was detected ten times or more. The chain recombines TRBV7-9 with TRBJ2-3; D is undetermined. Germline V gene data show CDR1 as SEHNR and CDR2 as FQNEAQ (reference sequence). The V and J ends lost 2 bases and 6 bases respectively, with 15 bases between them. There are 15 residues in the CDR3. The CDR3 spells CASSLNLANGDTQYF. The CDR3 DNA sequence: TGTGCCAGCAGCTTAAACCTGGCAAATGGGGATACGCAGTATTTT.

The sample holds a few counts of this clonotype. The chain carries TRBV27 and TRBJ2-7; 9 bases are shared with TRBD2. CDR3 size: 15 residues. The V and J ends lost 5 bases and 5 bases, in that order; junction bases with no gene match: 10. The germline V gene encodes CDR1 MNHEY and CDR2 SMNVEV (reference sequence). DNA for the CDR3: TGTGCCAGCAGTACCGAGACTAGCGGAACCCACGAGCAGTACTTC. Its translation is CASSTETSGTHEQYF.

This clonotype has a count of ten or more. This chain uses TRBV7-3 with TRBJ2-6, with D tentatively TRBD1 (5 bases). V was clipped by 1 base and J by 0 bases, with 7 bases between them. The germline V gene has CDR1 SGHTA and CDR2 FQGTGA. The CDR3 runs to 16 residues. CDR3 bases: TGTGCCAGCAGCTTAATCAGGGCCTCTGGGGCCAACGTCCTGACTTTC. It is translated as CASSLIRASGANVLTF.

There are many counts of this clonotype. The chain links TRBV11-2 to TRBJ2-5, with D tentatively TRBD2 (7 bases). CDR1 is SGHAT, CDR2 FQNNGV, per germline. The CDR3 is 15 amino acids. Deletions cut 8 bases from V and 3 bases from J, with 19 bases between. The CDR3 protein is CASRRPGGRKETQYF. Here the CDR3 DNA reads TGTGCCAGCCGTCGTCCGGGGGGCCGAAAAGAGACCCAGTACTTC.